This T cell receptor beta chain is drawn from a study of blood T cells in healthy people across ages (dated by TCRdb to between 2015 and 2017). Regarding the complete study: In model experiments, roughly one uniquely barcoded TCR beta cDNA molecule per two T cells was captured by template switching. The study measured age-related changes in TCR beta repertoire diversity using deep sequencing normalized with unique cDNA molecular identifiers. Donors were grouped into four age groups: young (average roughly 17 years), middle-aged (39), aged (over 55) and long-lived (less than 85). Two additional independent replicas of 1 million unique cDNA reads from the same blood draw were analyzed for two donors (one aged 18 to 30 and one aged 80 or older). Paper-wide results and their limitations: Because the CMV infection status of the donors was unknown, age-related changes in expanded clonotypes may potentially have been confounded. Estimates of total diversity from one million sequenced T cells were regarded as lower bounds and underestimates. As age increased, observed TCR beta diversity per million T cells dropped in a roughly linear way, and a significant reduction was already evident by age around 41. A strong correlation was found between observed TCR beta diversity and the percentage of naive T cells measured by flow cytometry. Compared with the aged group, more naive CD4+ T cells, fewer expanded clones and increased TCR diversity were shown by the long-lived group, suggesting age selection. Since profiling was done on bulk unsorted PBMCs, naive and antigen-experienced compartments could not be conclusively compared.

The CDR3 starts with the cysteine, ends with the phenylalanine, and has 18 residues. Only CDR3 DNA remains: 54 bases, in frame from the first base. The donors were roughly 38 Caucasian individuals from Russia, aged roughly 6 to 100 years, who were systemically healthy. Around 10 milliliters of peripheral blood were drawn from each donor into EDTA-treated Vacutainer tubes. Ficoll-Paque density-gradient centrifugation was used to isolate PBMCs, with at least 7 million per sample. Total RNA was extracted from PBMCs with Trizol reagent, with at least 6 micrograms obtained per sample. The percentages of naive CD45RAhigh/CD27high T cells were determined by flow cytometry on a PBMC aliquot from every donor. Receptor libraries were prepared by 5' RACE. TCRdb names Illumina HiSeq 2500 as the instrument used. A second PCR of about 7 to 12 cycles was performed with a sample-barcoded 5' primer and a J-beta primer mix. A unique molecular identifier was introduced onto each TCR beta cDNA molecule by a template-switch 5' adaptor carrying 12 random nucleotides. Each sample yielded at least 3 million CDR3-containing paired-end reads. First-strand cDNA synthesis was performed from all RNA using the Mint cDNA synthesis kit, with priming by a TRBC-specific oligonucleotide. All cDNA was treated with uracil-DNA glycosylase and then went through a first 18-cycle PCR with the universal primers M1SS and BC2_uni_R. In the original analysis: Normalization of each sample was performed by random selection of 1 million high-quality reads, each carrying a distinct molecular identifier. Instead of being binned into consensus sequences, reads with shared molecular identifiers were discarded. MiTCR, run with a Q25 quality threshold and the strictest error-elimination algorithm, handled CDR3 identification, clonotype clustering and error correction. A nonparametric unseen species model with Euler transformation was used to estimate lower-bound total TCR beta diversity. The public reads were reprocessed in TCRdb via fastp at Q25 and MiXCR, keeping in-frame beta chains. For every CDR3 protein sequence, its rows merge into one entry that carries the most common genes and DNA. Clone size and V and J calls follow TCRdb, not the original study. Within this sample are nearly 800,000 distinct CDR3 sequences, with 20% to 30% of them counted one time only. Of the sample, approximately 4% falls within the top ten clones.

Worth noting for this clonotype: No antigen is known for it. Qualities for individual bases were not recorded, and no much larger clone is one base off.

The data were also submitted as part of a second study, on T cells of mothers and their children. The other study reports the following: The donors were nine systemically healthy Caucasian individuals, made up of three mothers and their six children. cDNA synthesis used all of the extracted RNA, with around 1.4 ug of RNA in each 15 ul reaction. In the second PCR, the M1S primer added sample barcodes and 2-4 random nucleotides. Each mother yielded over 10 million TCR beta CDR3 reads and each child 2.5 million to 3 million reads. TCR recombination output is similarly shaped by thymic selection in related and unrelated pairs, with a minor effect exerted by inherited differences. Normalized repertoire overlap was always slightly but never significantly higher in related than unrelated mother-child pairs. No persistent microchimeric T cell clones were detected, at a sensitivity of roughly 99 clones per million clonotypes. In the study, deep NGS was used to compare the TCR beta repertoires of mothers and children, and features distinguishing related mother-child pairs from unrelated individuals were sought. The mean age was around 42 +/- 4 years for the mothers and 11 +/- 4 years for the children. After adapters were ligated using NEBNext reagents, the libraries underwent 100+100 nt paired-end sequencing on an Illumina HiSeq 2000. To prevent cross-contamination, the mother and child libraries were prepared a month apart and were sequenced in separate runs. Each donor had between roughly 450,000 and 2,100,000 distinct TCR beta clonotypes identified. Naive TCR beta clonotypes were estimated from low-frequency clonotypes matched to each donor's FACS-determined naive share, without sorting.

The sequence links TRBV12-3 or TRBV12-4 to TRBJ2-5; the D region is possibly TRBD1 or TRBD2, each matching across 5 bases. The DNA end is a closer match to TRBJ2-7, so the J assignment may be wrong. Sequencing used blood. This receptor was identified in a boy aged 5-17 years in good health. The DNA sequence follows: TGTGCCAGCAGTTTCCGGCCGAGGGTCTTCGGGGCAACCTACGAGCAGTACTTC. The resulting protein is CASSFRPRVFGATYEQYF.